The 19 T cell receptor beta chains given below trace back to one sample, sequenced in a study of CXCR3-negative and CXCR3-positive naive CD8 T cells. Preparation of TRB cDNA libraries relied on 5' RACE carrying UMI labels. With the 5' RACE reads reprocessed, TCRdb shows one record per CDR3 protein and no DNA. Its table records about 57,000 distinct CDR3 sequences. What was sequenced was memory CD8+ T cells from blood. The receptor set was obtained from a human donor in good health. Some clones in this sample may be carry-over from other donors' samples.

This clonotype is labeled medium-sized (0.01 to 0.1%) based on frequency. The J gene is TRBJ1-2, the V gene TRBV12-3 or TRBV12-4; TCRdb's D call, TRBD1, is unchecked because there is no DNA. The CDR3 covers 11 residues. This CDR3 is CASSRGHGYTF.

The CDR3 is CASTGQGGEGYTF. J is TRBJ1-2 and V is TRBV2; TCRdb calls TRBD1, which cannot be checked without DNA. CDR1 and CDR2 from the germline V gene are SNHLY and FYNNEI. The CDR3 runs to 13 residues.

The chain combines TRBV29-1 with TRBJ2-1; TCRdb proposes TRBD2, but this gene call is untestable without DNA. The CDR3 runs 13 residues. Germline loops: CDR1 SQVTM, CDR2 ANQGSEA. Here the CDR3 reads CSARTLGANEQFF.

CDR3 region: CSVEVVAGGVSSYNEQFF. V gene TRBV29-1 combines with J gene TRBJ2-1; TCRdb names TRBD2, which stays unverified in the absence of DNA. Germline loops: CDR1 SQVTM, CDR2 ANQGSEA. This CDR3 comprises 18 residues.

This chain uses TRBV7-2 with TRBJ2-3. This CDR3 comprises 13 residues. Germline V lookup: CDR1 SGHTA, CDR2 FQGNSA. CDR3 sequence: CASSQLPTDTQYF.

This rearrangement joins TRBV7-2 to TRBJ2-7; TCRdb indicates TRBD1, and absent DNA this call remains unverified. The germline CDR1 and CDR2 sequences are SGHTA and FQGNSA. This CDR3 has 14 residues. The CDR3 sequence is CASSSRGSFYEQYF.

The V and J genes are TRBV29-1 and TRBJ2-3; with no DNA, the TCRdb D assignment of TRBD2 cannot be verified. Germline V gene sequence: CDR1 SQVTM, CDR2 ANQGSEA. This CDR3 spans 12 amino acids. CDR3 protein: CSARSATDTQYF.

The rearrangement joins TRBV7-6 to TRBJ2-1; the D gene TCRdb calls, TRBD2, cannot be checked with no DNA. CDR3 length: 17 residues. Germline CDR1 SGHVS, CDR2 FNYEAQ. The CDR3 spells CASSLVASGGSYNEQFF.

The chain employs TRBV7-9 and TRBJ2-7. Germline V gene lookup returns CDR1 SEHNR and CDR2 FQNEAQ (reference sequence). CDR3 length: 15 residues. The CDR3 spells CASSFLESGSYEQYF. Variable domain in full (rest from reference TRBV7-9 and TRBJ2-7): DTGVSQNPRHKITKRGQNVTFRCDPISEHNRLYWYRQTLGQGPEFLTYFQNEAQLEKSRLLSDRFSAERPKGSFSTLEIQRTEQGDSAMYLCASSFLESGSYEQYFGPGTRLTVT.

The rearrangement links TRBV12-3 or TRBV12-4 to TRBJ1-5. This CDR3 is 14 amino acids long. The CDR3 spells CASSLRYSNQPQHF.

The chain employs TRBV5-1 and TRBJ1-1; the TCRdb call, TRBD1, lacks DNA for checking. The germline gives CDR1 SGHRS, CDR2 YFSETQ. The CDR3 covers 16 residues. The CDR3 here is CASTRDRGVMDTEAFF.

This rearrangement joins TRBV29-1 to TRBJ2-5; TCRdb calls TRBD1, which cannot be checked without DNA. Per germline, CDR1 SQVTM and CDR2 ANQGSEA. This CDR3 region has 14 residues. Here the CDR3 reads CSVGGWDPGETQYF.

The V call is TRBV29-1, the J call TRBJ1-2; as DNA is missing, the TRBD1 call by TCRdb cannot be tested. CDR1 is SQVTM and CDR2 is ANQGSEA in the germline V gene. The CDR3 is 14 residues long. The CDR3 is CSVASTGGSYGYTF.

The chain links TRBV5-1 to TRBJ1-5. This CDR3 spans 15 amino acids. Per germline, CDR1 SGHRS and CDR2 YFSETQ. The CDR3 loop is CASSQTGEAYQPQHF.

The chain links TRBV2 to TRBJ1-1; TCRdb lists TRBD1, though no DNA is available to test this call. The CDR3 has 15 amino acids. CDR1 and CDR2 (germline): SNHLY, FYNNEI. The CDR3 sequence: CASSHDRDSNTEAFF.

The rearrangement links TRBV7-6 to TRBJ1-2. Germline V gene lookup returns CDR1 SGHVS and CDR2 FNYEAQ. This CDR3 spans 16 amino acids. The CDR3 sequence is CASSLGLAEPNYGYTF.

The chain joins TRBV5-1 to TRBJ2-7. Per the germline V gene, CDR1 is SGHRS and CDR2 is YFSETQ. The CDR3 loop spans 13 amino acids. The CDR3: CASSLDRSYEQYF.

The chain links TRBV7-9 to TRBJ2-1; the TCRdb D gene call, TRBD1, has no DNA to confirm it. This CDR3 has 15 residues. Germline assignment: CDR1 SEHNR and CDR2 FQNEAQ (reference sequence). The CDR3 protein is CASSSKQGIYNERFF. The variable domain in full, completed from reference TRBV7-9 and TRBJ2-1, reads DTGVSQNPRHKITKRGQNVTFRCDPISEHNRLYWYRQTLGQGPEFLTYFQNEAQLEKSRLLSDRFSAERPKGSFSTLEIQRTEQGDSAMYLCASSSKQGIYNERFFGPGTRLTVL.

The genes are TRBV27 and TRBJ2-1; TCRdb's D call, TRBD1, is unchecked because there is no DNA. CDR3 length: 17 amino acids. From germline, CDR1 is MNHEY and CDR2 SMNVEV (reference sequence). The CDR3: CASSLGTGVRSYNEQFF.